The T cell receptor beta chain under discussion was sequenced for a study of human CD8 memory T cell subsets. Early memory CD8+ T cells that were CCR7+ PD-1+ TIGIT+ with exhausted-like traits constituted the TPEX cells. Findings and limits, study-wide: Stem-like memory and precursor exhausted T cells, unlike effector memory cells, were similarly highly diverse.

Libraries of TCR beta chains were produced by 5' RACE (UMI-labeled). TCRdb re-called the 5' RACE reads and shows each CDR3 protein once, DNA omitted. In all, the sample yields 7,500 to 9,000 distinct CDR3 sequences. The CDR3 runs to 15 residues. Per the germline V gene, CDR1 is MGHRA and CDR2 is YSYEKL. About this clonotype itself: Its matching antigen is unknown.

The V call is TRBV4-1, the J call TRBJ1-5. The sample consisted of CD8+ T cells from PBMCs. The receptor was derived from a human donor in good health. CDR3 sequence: CASSQRWQSNQPQHF.